The 21 T cell receptor beta chains presented below share a single source sample, sequenced in a study of regulatory T cells in long-lasting Graves disease. Time point reported: newly diagnosed GD, antithyroid drugs for less than 3 months. There was RNA extracted from PBMCs, and the TCR library was made from it. Relying on iRepertoire HTBI primers and Arm-PCR of CDR3 regions, the team built TCR beta libraries. TCRdb analysed the multiplex PCR reads with MiXCR anew, one entry per CDR3 protein. Among about 540,000 distinct CDR3 sequences listed, approximately 15% were seen once. The sample also formed part of further work on T cells in Graves' hyperthyroidism and ophthalmopathy.

Source: peripheral blood mononuclear cells (PBMCs), taken at new diagnosis, from a patient treated with antithyroid drugs. These receptors were obtained from a man between 25 and 39 years old with Graves disease.

This clonotype was counted many times. The chain combines TRBV12-3 or TRBV12-4 with TRBJ2-1; possible D gene TRBD2, 5 bases. This CDR3 is built from 12 residues. Deletions cut 2 bases from V and 13 bases from J, with 12 bases between. Here the CDR3 DNA reads TGTGCCAGCAGTTTACCGCGGAGGCGTCAGTTCTTC. Translating it yields CASSLPRRRQFF.

J is TRBJ1-5 and V is TRBV16; D possibly corresponds to TRBD1 (6 bases). V lost 5 bases to trimming and J lost 9 bases, with 14 bases between them. Germline V lookup: CDR1 KGHSY, CDR2 FQNENV. The CDR3 length is 13 residues. Written as DNA, the CDR3 is TGTGCCAGCAGCAAGGGGGACGGGTCGCCCCAGCATTTT. This encodes CASSKGDGSPQHF.

With respect to this clonotype: A much larger clone sits a single nucleotide away, making a read error possible. The J gene is TRBJ2-7, the V gene TRBV30, with 8 bases identical to TRBD2. This CDR3 spans 15 amino acids. Germline V lookup: CDR1 GTSNPN, CDR2 SVGIG (reference sequence). J was trimmed by 7 bases and V by 0 bases; bases with no gene match: 11. The DNA for the CDR3 is TGTGCCTGGAGTGTAGCCGGGAGGGCTAAGAATGAGCAGTACTTC. Protein sequence: CAWSVAGRAKNEQYF.

This clonotype occurred many times. The chain recombines TRBV12-3 or TRBV12-4 with TRBJ1-5; 9 bases are a match to TRBD1. The CDR3 spans 17 residues. The V segment lost 0 bases and the J segment 7 bases; nucleotides outside the gene matches: 10. In DNA form, the CDR3 reads TGTGCCAGCAGTTTAGCTGTACCGGGGGACAGGGAACAGCCCCAGCATTTT. Translation: CASSLAVPGDREQPQHF.

This clonotype was recorded at least ten times. This chain links TRBV12-3 or TRBV12-4 with TRBJ1-2; the match to TRBD1 covers 7 bases. The V gene end was trimmed by 6 bases and the J gene end by 4 bases; junction bases not matched to a gene: 8. CDR3 length: 14 residues. CDR3 sequence: CASRKQGEAYGYTF. DNA of the CDR3: TGTGCCAGCAGAAAGCAGGGGGAAGCCTATGGCTACACCTTC.

This clonotype was seen a handful of times. A much larger clone lies one base from this, so it may be a read error. The chain carries TRBV6-5 and TRBJ1-5; D call uncertain. The CDR3 contains 14 residues. Germline V lookup: CDR1 MNHEY, CDR2 SVGAGI. V was trimmed by 0 bases and J by 5 bases, leaving 8 bases between them. The DNA of the CDR3 is TGTGCCAGCAGTTACTCGGGGTTCCATCAGCCCCAGCATTTT. Encoded protein: CASSYSGFHQPQHF.

This clonotype was detected ten times or more. The chain recombines TRBV7-9 with TRBJ1-1; D perhaps matches TRBD1 (5 bases). The CDR3 contains 14 residues. Germline CDR1 and CDR2: SEHNR and FQNEAQ (reference sequence). Trimming removed 7 bases at V and 5 bases at J, with 17 bases between. DNA of the CDR3: TGTGCCAGCATAAGGGACCCCGGAGGAACTGAAGCTTTCTTT. Translated, it gives CASIRDPGGTEAFF.

This clonotype was seen only a few times. J is TRBJ2-1 and V is TRBV14; either TRBD1 or TRBD2 may supply D (5 bases each). The closer fit of TRBJ2-3 to the DNA end suggests the J call may be wrong. The germline gives CDR1 SGHDN, CDR2 FVKESK. The CDR3 has 16 residues. The CDR3 protein is CASSRSKRAGDHTQYF. In nucleotides, the CDR3 is TGTGCCAGCAGCCGAAGTAAGAGGGCCGGGGACCATACGCAGTATTTT.

This clonotype was seen ten or more times. V gene TRBV24-1 combines with J gene TRBJ1-2, with 8 positions matching TRBD1. The length of the CDR3 is 13 residues. Germline trimming cut 5 bases from V and 5 bases from J; bases unmatched to any gene: 3. Germline lookup yields CDR1 KGHDR and CDR2 SFDVKD. CDR3 in amino acids: CATSATGGYGYTF. For the CDR3, the DNA is TGTGCCACCAGTGCCACAGGGGGTTATGGCTACACCTTC.

The gene calls are TRBV7-2 and TRBJ1-2; the D is unclear. V was pared by 8 bases and J by 8 bases, with 18 bases between. CDR3 length equals 13 residues. Germline V lookup: CDR1 SGHTA, CDR2 FQGNSA. The CDR3 reads CASRYGRRRGYTF. The CDR3 region has the DNA TGTGCCAGCCGCTATGGCAGAAGGAGAGGCTACACCTTC.

This clonotype was seen ten or more times. The chain has TRBV12-5 and TRBJ2-3; maybe TRBD2 (5 bases). V was cut by 8 bases and J by 6 bases, with 15 bases left in between. The CDR3 spans 13 residues. Per the germline V gene, CDR1 is LGHNT and CDR2 is FRNRAP. The DNA for the CDR3 is TGTGCTAGTATGGAAGCGGTTCACGATACGCAGTATTTT. Translated, it gives CASMEAVHDTQYF.

This clonotype was seen repeatedly, ten times or more. The chain joins TRBV20-1 to TRBJ2-1; tentative D call: TRBD1 (6 bases). This CDR3 region has 15 residues. The V gene's germline CDR1 is DFQATT and CDR2 SNEGSKA (reference sequence). Written as DNA, the CDR3 is TGCAGCGCACCCATTGCAGGGGTATCTTACAATGAGCAGTTCTTC. Translated: CSAPIAGVSYNEQFF.

This chain joins TRBV7-9 and TRBJ2-2; TRBD2 agrees at 8 bases. Germline V lookup: CDR1 SEHNR, CDR2 FQNEAQ (reference sequence). This CDR3 is 17 amino acids long. V gave up 5 bases and J gave up 3 bases; unmatched junction bases: 11. This chain's CDR3 is CASSDILAERHTGELFF. In DNA form, the CDR3 reads TGTGCCAGCAGCGACATACTAGCGGAGCGACACACCGGGGAGCTGTTTTTT. Full variable domain (remainder filled in from reference TRBV7-9 and TRBJ2-2): DTGVSQNPRHKITKRGQNVTFRCDPISEHNRLYWYRQTLGQGPEFLTYFQNEAQLEKSRLLSDRFSAERPKGSFSTLEIQRTEQGDSAMYLCASSDILAERHTGELFFGEGSRLTVL.

V and J are TRBV5-1 and TRBJ2-1, with D perhaps TRBD1 (5 bases). This CDR3 is built from 16 residues. Germline V gene sequence: CDR1 SGHRS, CDR2 YFSETQ. V shed 0 bases and J shed 9 bases, with 19 bases lying between them. This chain's CDR3 is CASSLGGIRGAGEQFF. The CDR3 DNA reads TGCGCCAGCAGCTTGGGGGGAATACGTGGGGCAGGTGAGCAGTTCTTC. Supplemented by reference TRBV5-1 and TRBJ2-1, the full variable domain reads KAGVTQTPRYLIKTRGQQVTLSCSPISGHRSVSWYQQTPGQGLQFLFEYFSETQRNKGNFPGRFSGRQFSNSRSEMNVSTLELGDSALYLCASSLGGIRGAGEQFFGPGTRLTVL.

A note on this clonotype: A clone one base away is much larger, so this may be a read error. The chain recombines TRBV15 with TRBJ2-5; D not certain. The CDR3 contains 14 residues. From germline, CDR1 is LNHNV and CDR2 YYDKDF (reference sequence). The CDR3 nucleotides read TGTGCCACCACCGGAAACGGCGAAAAAGAGACCCGGTACTTC. It specifies CATTGNGEKETRYF. The full variable domain, with the rest looked up from reference TRBV15 and TRBJ2-5, is DAMVIQNPRYQVTQFGKPVTLSCSQTLNHNVMYWYQQKSSQAPKLLFHYYDKDFNNEADTPDNFQSRRPNTSFCFLDIRSPGLGDTAMYLCATTGNGEKETRYFGPGTRLLVL.

There are many counts of this clonotype. This chain joins TRBV11-2 and TRBJ2-1, with TRBD2 matching 9 bases. J lost 6 bases, V lost 5 bases, and 8 bases had no gene match. Per the germline V gene, CDR1 is SGHAT and CDR2 is FQNNGV. The CDR3 is 15 residues long. In nucleotides, the CDR3 is TGTGCCAGCAGCCCGCGGGGGGGGGGTTTCAATGAGCAGTTCTTC. It is translated as CASSPRGGGFNEQFF.

This clonotype was detected many times. The chain has TRBV3-1 and TRBJ2-7; 7 bases match TRBD2. V lost 6 bases, J lost 5 bases, and 7 bases stayed unmatched. The CDR3 contains 13 residues. Germline V CDR1 and CDR2: LGHDT, YNNKEL (reference sequence). In DNA, the CDR3 is TGTGCCAGCAGGGCGGGAGCGGTGGACGAGCAGTACTTC. Translating it yields CASRAGAVDEQYF.

This clonotype was seen a few times. The chain carries TRBV7-9 and TRBJ1-2; D is ambiguous. CDR3 length: 14 residues. V was shortened by 3 bases and J by 1 base, with 9 bases between the two germline ends. CDR1 SEHNR and CDR2 FQNEAQ come from the germline V gene (reference sequence). The CDR3, as DNA: TGTGCCAGCAGCTTCCGACAACTTAACTATGGCTACACCTTC. Residues: CASSFRQLNYGYTF.

This clonotype was observed many times. V is TRBV18 and J is TRBJ1-6; no firm D call. V shed 3 bases and J shed 8 bases, with 11 bases lying between them. Germline loops: CDR1 KGHSH, CDR2 LQKENI. The CDR3 contains 14 residues. The CDR3 DNA follows: TGTGCCAGCTCACCTTCGGACGGAGATTCACCCCTCCACTTT. Encoded protein: CASSPSDGDSPLHF.

In regard to this clonotype: A much larger clone differs from this one at a single base, so this may be a read error. The rearrangement joins TRBV7-9 to TRBJ2-7, with D perhaps being TRBD1 or TRBD2 (5 bases each). This CDR3 contains 13 residues. From germline, CDR1 is SEHNR and CDR2 FQNEAQ (reference sequence). The CDR3 region is CASSLGDDYGQYF. CDR3 nucleotide sequence: TGTGCCAGCAGCTTAGGGGACGACTACGGGCAGTACTTC.

This clonotype was observed at least ten times. The chain recombines TRBV27 with TRBJ2-2, with TRBD2 matching 10 bases. CDR1 and CDR2 from the germline V gene are MNHEY and SMNVEV (reference sequence). Trimming at V came to 8 bases and at J to 7 bases, leaving 7 bases not matched to a gene. The CDR3 has 14 amino acids. The CDR3 region is CASQMGLASGELFF. CDR3 DNA: TGTGCCAGCCAAATGGGACTAGCGAGCGGGGAGCTGTTTTTT.